The entry that follows covers one TCR beta chain sequence. This clone is a singleton in its sample. Its antigen has not been determined. Per-base qualities were not stored, and no clone one base away is much larger. These data come from a study of technical replicates of blood from several donors (dated by TCRdb to 2017 to 2019). V ends up 1 base short and J 5 bases short, with an unmatched junction base count of 11. There are 18 amino acids in the CDR3, from cysteine to phenylalanine inclusive. CDR3 DNA is the only sequence kept; it has 54 bases, read in frame from the first base. In the germline V gene, CDR1 corresponds to SNHLY and CDR2 to FYNNEI. The receptor library was made with the immunoSEQ multiplex PCR assay. TCRdb holds this immuneACCESS table with in-frame rearrangements only. Some clones are missing; in checked studies, unresolved V genes explain under half, and the rest has no known cause. This sample lists around 80,000 clones; around 91% were detected once. The ten largest make up roughly 0.38% of the sample.

The V gene is TRBV2 and the J gene is TRBJ2-1; 10 bases in the junction line up with TRBD2. Sequencing used T cells isolated from PBMCs. The sequence was obtained from a human donor in good health. The CDR3 region: CASSEDESGRVRDNEQFF. The DNA reads TGTGCCAGCAGTGAAGACGAGAGCGGGAGGGTTAGGGACAATGAGCAGTTCTTC.